This T cell receptor beta chain is from a study of control samples from healthy donors and cancer patients. Germline V CDR1 and CDR2: ENHRY, SYGVKD. This CDR3 region has 15 residues. V dropped 6 bases and J dropped 0; count of bases not matched to a gene: 4. Only in-frame clones appear in the TCRdb table, and some are missing; sequencing was by immunoSEQ multiplex PCR. This sample has some 120,000 clones; roughly 92% occur once, and the top ten carry 2.6%. This clone was found once. The source of this sequence is a man younger than 45 in good health. V and J are TRBV10-3 and TRBJ1-1; 10 bases fit TRBD1. The sequencing input was blood. CDR3 region: CAISSGQGMNTEAFF. The CDR3 nucleotides are TGTGCCATCAGCTCGGGACAGGGGATGAACACTGAAGCTTTCTTT.